What follows are 18 T cell receptor beta chains derived from one specimen sequenced in a study of blood T cell repertoires in COVID-19. Assay: immunoSEQ multiplex PCR; the TCRdb copy retains only in-frame clones and omits some. The sample lists 200,000 to 300,000 clones; around 84% were seen once. Sequencing was done on a sample of peripheral blood. These TCRs come from a man aged 55-75 years with acute or convalescent COVID-19.

This clone has only one observation. V and J are TRBV12-3 or TRBV12-4 and TRBJ1-1, with a possible D match to TRBD1 (6 bases). V was cut by 6 bases and J by 7 bases, with 15 bases left in between. The CDR3 spans 13 residues. This CDR3 is CASSSGQLVEAFF. The CDR3 DNA follows: TGTGCCAGCAGCTCAGGACAGTTGGTTGAAGCTTTCTTT.

The chain combines TRBV29-1 with TRBJ2-5; TRBD1 matches 9 bases. The germline gives CDR1 SQVTM, CDR2 ANQGSEA. J was trimmed by 3 bases and V by 7 bases; bases with no gene match: 3. CDR3 size: 12 residues. The CDR3 loop reads CSARTGEETQYF. The CDR3 DNA follows: TGCAGCGCCCGGACAGGGGAAGAGACCCAGTACTTC.

This clone was counted once. The V gene is TRBV10-1, the J gene TRBJ2-3; the D is unclear. Germline V CDR1 and CDR2: WNHNN, SYGVQD (reference sequence). The CDR3 extends over 12 amino acids. Trimming took off 4 bases at V and 2 bases at J, with 4 bases between the two ends. CDR3 DNA: TGCGCCAGCAGTGCATCCACAGATACGCAGTATTTT. Protein sequence: CASSASTDTQYF.

In the case of this clone: At one of its ends the junction is not consistent with the germline gene, which may arise from a read error. V is TRBV4-1 and J is TRBJ2-1, with TRBD2 as a possible D gene (5 bases). CDR1 is MGHRA, CDR2 YSYEKL, per germline. This CDR3 is 14 amino acids long. CDR3 amino acids: CASSPQTDRRGMLF. In DNA form, the CDR3 reads TGCGCCAGCAGCCCACAAACAGACCGGCGAGGGATGCTCTTC.

The J gene is TRBJ2-1, the V gene TRBV28; D is perhaps TRBD2 (6 bases). This CDR3 region has 15 residues. V lost 2 bases and J lost 10, with 18 bases in between. CDR1 and CDR2 from the germline V gene are MDHEN and SYDVKM. CDR3 residues: CASSLGGGARGEQFF. The CDR3 coding sequence is TGTGCCAGCAGTTTAGGCGGCGGGGCCCGCGGGGAGCAGTTCTTC.

This chain uses TRBV5-1 with TRBJ1-6, with D unresolved. V was cut by 0 bases and J by 6 bases, with 7 bases left in between. CDR3 length equals 14 residues. Germline V CDR1 and CDR2: SGHRS, YFSETQ. The CDR3 sequence: CASSLGLANSPLHF. DNA for the CDR3: TGCGCCAGCAGCTTGGGGTTGGCTAATTCACCCCTCCACTTT.

This rearrangement joins TRBV25-1 to TRBJ1-4, with D maybe TRBD1 (5 bases). The CDR3 spans 15 residues. Germline V gene lookup returns CDR1 MGHDK and CDR2 SYGVNS. The V end lost 4 bases, the J end lost 7 bases, and 16 bases lay between the germline ends. The CDR3 loop reads CASSGYRKWGEKLFF. Here the CDR3 DNA reads TGTGCCAGCAGTGGCTACAGGAAATGGGGTGAAAAACTGTTTTTT.

V gene TRBV4-3 combines with J gene TRBJ2-1, with 11 positions matching TRBD2. Trimming cost V 1 base and J 0 bases; bases outside gene matches: 8. Per germline, CDR1 LGHNA and CDR2 YSLEER. The CDR3 spans 19 residues. CDR3 coding DNA: TGCGCCAGCAGCCAAGTTCCGGGACTAGCGGTCAGCTCCTACAATGAGCAGTTCTTC. It codes for CASSQVPGLAVSSYNEQFF.

This clone was recorded only once. The V and J genes are TRBV11-3 and TRBJ2-1, with D maybe TRBD2 (5 bases). The CDR3 loop spans 13 amino acids. V was pared by 0 bases and J by 12 bases, with 12 bases between. Germline CDR1 and CDR2: SGHNT and YENEEA. This CDR3 reads CASSLDLTGGQFF. As DNA, the CDR3 is TGTGCCAGCAGCTTAGATCTAACTGGAGGGCAGTTCTTC.

The V call is TRBV7-8, the J call TRBJ2-5, with a weak D call TRBD2 (6 bases). CDR1 is SGHVS, CDR2 FQNEAQ, per germline. Deletions cut 1 base from V and 10 bases from J, with 13 bases between. The CDR3 spans 13 residues. This CDR3 reads CASSLEEGLSQYF. The CDR3 DNA is TGTGCCAGCAGCTTAGAGGAGGGTTTAAGCCAGTACTTC. The full variable domain, its missing parts supplied by reference TRBV7-8 and TRBJ2-5, is GAGVSQSPRYKVAKRGQDVALRCDPISGHVSLFWYQQALGQGPEFLTYFQNEAQLDKSGLPSDRFFAERPEGSVSTLKIQRTQQEDSAVYLCASSLEEGLSQYFGPGTRLLVL.

This clone has more than one count but fewer than ten. This rearrangement joins TRBV7-2 to TRBJ1-6; perhaps TRBD1 as D (6 bases). Trimming removed 3 bases from V and 11 bases from J, with 17 bases in between. The CDR3 runs 15 residues. The germline V gene has CDR1 SGHTA and CDR2 FQGNSA. In DNA form, the CDR3 reads TGTGCCAGCAGCTTTCTCCGGGACACTCCCCCACCCCTCCACTTT. This codes for CASSFLRDTPPPLHF.

The chain is built from TRBV7-2 and TRBJ2-5, with D possibly being TRBD2 (6 bases). The CDR3 is 13 residues long. Trimming pared 3 bases from V and 3 bases from J, leaving 8 bases between. CDR1 is SGHTA, CDR2 FQGNSA, per germline. The CDR3 coding sequence is TGTGCCAGCAGCTTGACTAGGGAAGAGACCCAGTACTTC. Its protein is CASSLTREETQYF.

This rearrangement joins TRBV6-5 to TRBJ1-2; the match to TRBD1 covers 12 bases. Per germline, CDR1 MNHEY and CDR2 SVGAGI. The CDR3 contains 14 residues. The V and J ends lost 7 bases and 9 bases, in that order; junction bases with no gene match: 9. CDR3 residues: CASTPGQGARSYTF. DNA of the CDR3: TGTGCCAGCACCCCGGGACAGGGGGCGCGGAGCTACACCTTC.

This CDR3 is CASSPSDRGTKKLFF. The CDR3 DNA sequence: TGTGCCAGCAGTCCGTCGGACAGGGGGACAAAGAAACTGTTTTTT. V usage is TRBV28 and J usage is TRBJ1-4, with TRBD1 matching over 10 bases. This CDR3 is built from 15 residues. Per the germline V gene, CDR1 is MDHEN and CDR2 is SYDVKM. The J segment lost 11 bases and the V segment lost 5 bases, leaving 11 bases of the junction unmatched.

This clone was observed once. This sequence joins TRBV6-4 and TRBJ2-1; 11 bases are a match to TRBD2. Germline assignment: CDR1 MRHNA and CDR2 SNTAGT. Trimming cost V 4 bases and J 3 bases; bases outside gene matches: 5. The CDR3 loop spans 16 amino acids. The CDR3 nucleotides are TGTGCCAGCAGTGCCTTAGCGGGAGGGGGCTACAATGAGCAGTTCTTC. This codes for CASSALAGGGYNEQFF.

This clone was detected only a few times. V is TRBV15 and J is TRBJ2-5, with D possibly TRBD2 on 6 matching bases. The CDR3 spans 14 residues. Between the trimmed V and J ends, which lost 1 base and 3 bases, there was a span of 9 bases. Germline CDR1 and CDR2: LNHNV and YYDKDF (reference sequence). Here the CDR3 DNA reads TGTGCCACCAGCAGAGCCCCGGGAGAAGAGACCCAGTACTTC. It specifies CATSRAPGEETQYF.

The genes are TRBV6-2 or TRBV6-3 and TRBJ1-6, with 7 bases aligning to TRBD1. With 5 bases clipped from V and 4 bases from J, the junction kept 8 bases outside the gene matches. The germline gives CDR1 MNHEY, CDR2 SVGEGT. This CDR3 spans 16 amino acids. The CDR3 DNA follows: TGTGCCAGCAGTCGGGACAGCGTCTTATATAATTCACCCCTCCACTTT. It translates to CASSRDSVLYNSPLHF.

J is TRBJ2-5 and V is TRBV5-1; D might be TRBD1 (6 bases). V shed 7 bases and J shed 4 bases, with 11 bases lying between them. From germline, CDR1 is SGHRS and CDR2 YFSETQ. The CDR3 sequence is 12 residues long. For the CDR3, the DNA is TGCGCCAGCCACACAGGGAGAGAGACCCAGTACTTC. Its translation is CASHTGRETQYF.